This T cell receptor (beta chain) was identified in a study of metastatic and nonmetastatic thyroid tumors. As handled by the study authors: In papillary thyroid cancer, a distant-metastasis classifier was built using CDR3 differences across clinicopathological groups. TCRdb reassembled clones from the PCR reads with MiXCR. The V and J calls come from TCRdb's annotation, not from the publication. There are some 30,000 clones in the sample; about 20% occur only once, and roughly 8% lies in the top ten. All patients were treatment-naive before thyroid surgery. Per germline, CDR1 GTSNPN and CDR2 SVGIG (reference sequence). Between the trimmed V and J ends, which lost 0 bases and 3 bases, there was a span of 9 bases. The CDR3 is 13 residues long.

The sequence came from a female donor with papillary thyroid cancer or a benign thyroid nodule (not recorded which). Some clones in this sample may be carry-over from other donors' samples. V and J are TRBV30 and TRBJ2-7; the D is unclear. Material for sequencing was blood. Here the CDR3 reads CAWSVSIYYEQYF. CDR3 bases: TGTGCCTGGAGTGTGTCTATTTACTACGAGCAGTACTTC.